This T cell receptor beta chain was sequenced for a study of blood T cell repertoires in COVID-19. Study information: The study drew acute and convalescent COVID-19 samples from the United States, Italy and Spain. Sources were T cells, B-cell-depleted T cells, or PBMCs; the material itself was cDNA or gDNA.

As originally analysed: Reference gene primer amplification in the assay estimated nucleated cell counts. Using immunoSEQ multiplex PCR, the repertoire was profiled, and TCRdb retains in-frame clones only, with some absent. V, J and clone size were drawn from that table, and D and trimming were deduced from the DNA. The sample has 180,000 or so clones, approximately 82% seen once. This CDR3 is built from 15 residues. Germline V gene lookup returns CDR1 GTSNPN and CDR2 SVGIG (reference sequence). After removal of 1 base from V and 5 bases from J, the junction contained 6 bases not matched to a gene. The specimen sequenced was peripheral blood. This clonotype originated in a human donor with acute or convalescent COVID-19. The donor label of this sample is uncertain. The gene calls are TRBV30 and TRBJ2-5; 11 nucleotides match TRBD2. The DNA for the CDR3 is TGTGCCTGGAGTGGTAGCGGGAGGGCCGGGGAGACCCAGTACTTC. Its protein is CAWSGSGRAGETQYF.